The sequence of this TCR beta chain was determined in a study of PD-1 blockade in mismatch repair-deficient tumors. General observations from the study: After pembrolizumab, tumor-resident clones rose rapidly, then generally contracted before radiologic responses.

Mismatch repair deficiency was confirmed in all patients, by PCR or immunohistochemistry. TCR sequencing covered three patients who responded to pembrolizumab. The assay was immunoSEQ multiplex PCR, and TCRdb's table has in-frame clones only and misses some. The table lists around 50,000 clones, approximately 80% of them singletons, with 2.5% to 4% in the top ten. CDR3 length: 14 residues. CDR1 LNHNV and CDR2 YYDKDF come from the germline V gene (reference sequence). With 0 bases removed from V and 6 bases from J, the gap between germline ends came to 9 bases. For this clone: Antigen: not known.

The sequences come from PBMCs, collected before pembrolizumab treatment. This TCR came from an adult with mismatch repair-deficient cancer. The V call is TRBV15, the J call TRBJ1-5; D is possibly TRBD1 (6 bases). The CDR3 coding sequence is TGTGCCACCAGCAGAGAGGGGGGCGGTCAGCCCCAGCATTTT. Encoded protein: CATSREGGGQPQHF.